This TCR beta chain comes out of a study of radiotherapy plus CTLA-4 blockade in lung cancer. Study summary: Objective responses were recorded in about a sixth of patients, with disease control recorded in 25% to 35%.

Each patient with chemo-refractory metastatic non-small-cell lung cancer was treated with focal radiation plus CTLA-4 blockade using ipilimumab. On this clone: Its antigen is undetermined.

Findings and caveats of the study: The authors reported that early blood T cell clone dynamics, with interferon-beta, best predicted response. After treatment with radiotherapy plus ipilimumab, TCR clones that came from the tumor expanded in blood.

This table comes from immunoSEQ multiplex PCR, and its TCRdb copy is limited to in-frame clones, with some not included. This sample has around 99,000 clones, with 80% to 90% found just once. CDR3 length: 14 amino acids. Germline CDR1 reads SGHRS; CDR2 reads YFSETQ. Trimming removed 0 bases from V and 2 bases from J, with 6 bases in between. The specimen comprised peripheral blood, sampled from a patient treated with radiotherapy plus ipilimumab. The clonotype was recovered from a human donor with non-small cell lung cancer that progressed on radiotherapy plus ipilimumab. The rearrangement uses TRBV5-1 and TRBJ1-3; D is uncertain. The CDR3 bases are TGCGCCAGCAGCTTGGTTCCCGCTGGAAACACCATATATTTT. Residues: CASSLVPAGNTIYF.